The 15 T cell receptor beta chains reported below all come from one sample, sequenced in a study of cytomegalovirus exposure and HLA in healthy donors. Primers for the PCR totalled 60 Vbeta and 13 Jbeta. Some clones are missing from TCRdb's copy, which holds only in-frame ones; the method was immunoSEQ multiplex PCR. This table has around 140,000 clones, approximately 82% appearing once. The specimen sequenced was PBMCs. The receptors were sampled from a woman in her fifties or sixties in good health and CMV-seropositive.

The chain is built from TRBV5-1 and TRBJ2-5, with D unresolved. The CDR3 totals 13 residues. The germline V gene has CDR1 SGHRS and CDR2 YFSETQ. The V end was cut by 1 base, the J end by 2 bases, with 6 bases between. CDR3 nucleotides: TGCGCCAGCAGCTTGTGGCGGCAAGAGACCCAGTACTTC. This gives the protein CASSLWRQETQYF. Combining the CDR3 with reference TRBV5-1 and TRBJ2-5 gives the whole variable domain KAGVTQTPRYLIKTRGQQVTLSCSPISGHRSVSWYQQTPGQGLQFLFEYFSETQRNKGNFPGRFSGRQFSNSRSEMNVSTLELGDSALYLCASSLWRQETQYFGPGTRLLVL.

CDR3 sequence: CAWSVVNPYNEQFF. CDR3 in DNA: TGTGCCTGGAGTGTTGTCAATCCCTACAATGAGCAGTTCTTC. The chain has TRBV30 and TRBJ2-1; D unclear. CDR3 size: 14 residues. Germline V CDR1 and CDR2: GTSNPN, SVGIG (reference sequence). Trimming stripped 0 bases from V and 2 bases from J, with 8 bases between. The full variable domain, in which reference TRBV30 and TRBJ2-1 provide the parts outside the CDR3, is SQTIHQWPATLVQPVGSPLSLECTVEGTSNPNLYWYRQAAGRGLQLLFYSVGIGQISSEVPQNLSASRPQDRQFILSSKKLLLSDSGFYLCAWSVVNPYNEQFFGPGTRLTVL.

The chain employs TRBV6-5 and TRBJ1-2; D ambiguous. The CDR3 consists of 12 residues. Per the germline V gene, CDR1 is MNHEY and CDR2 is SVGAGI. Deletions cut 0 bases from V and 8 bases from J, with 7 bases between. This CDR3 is CASSYSTGGYTF. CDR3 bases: TGTGCCAGCAGTTACTCGACGGGGGGCTACACCTTC.

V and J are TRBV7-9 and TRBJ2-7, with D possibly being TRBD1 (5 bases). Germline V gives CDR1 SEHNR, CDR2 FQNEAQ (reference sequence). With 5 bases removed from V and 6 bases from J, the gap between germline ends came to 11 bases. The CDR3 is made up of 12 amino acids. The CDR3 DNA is TGTGCCAGCAGCCCCAGGGTCCTCGAGCAGTACTTC. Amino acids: CASSPRVLEQYF.

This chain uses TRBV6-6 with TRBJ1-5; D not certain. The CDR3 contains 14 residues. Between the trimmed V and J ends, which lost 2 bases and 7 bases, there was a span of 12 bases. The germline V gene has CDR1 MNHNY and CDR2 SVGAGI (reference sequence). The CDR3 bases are TGTGCCAGCAGTTACGAATCCGGACTACAGCCCCAGCATTTT. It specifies CASSYESGLQPQHF.

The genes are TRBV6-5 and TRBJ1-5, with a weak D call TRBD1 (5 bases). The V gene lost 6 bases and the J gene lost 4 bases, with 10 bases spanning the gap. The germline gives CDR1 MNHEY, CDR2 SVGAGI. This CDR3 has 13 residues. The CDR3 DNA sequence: TGTGCCAGCAGCCAGACAGAAAATCAGCCCCAGCATTTT. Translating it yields CASSQTENQPQHF.

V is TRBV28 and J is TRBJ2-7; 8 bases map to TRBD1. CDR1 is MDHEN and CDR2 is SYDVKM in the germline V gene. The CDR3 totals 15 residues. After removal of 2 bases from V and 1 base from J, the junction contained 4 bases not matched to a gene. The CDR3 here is CASSLAGGGSYEQYF. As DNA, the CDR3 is TGTGCCAGCAGTTTAGCAGGGGGCGGTTCCTACGAGCAGTACTTC.

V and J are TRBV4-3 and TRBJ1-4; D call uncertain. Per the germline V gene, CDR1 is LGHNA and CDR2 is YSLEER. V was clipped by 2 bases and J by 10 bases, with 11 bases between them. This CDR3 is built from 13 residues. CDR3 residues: CASSQQRMGKLFF. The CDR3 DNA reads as TGCGCCAGCAGCCAACAGAGGATGGGAAAACTGTTTTTT.

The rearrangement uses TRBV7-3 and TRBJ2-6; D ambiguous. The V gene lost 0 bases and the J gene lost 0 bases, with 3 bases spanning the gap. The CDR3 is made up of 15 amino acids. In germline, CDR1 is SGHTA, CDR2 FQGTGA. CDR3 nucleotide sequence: TGTGCCAGCAGCTTAACCGGCTCTGGGGCCAACGTCCTGACTTTC. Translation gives CASSLTGSGANVLTF.

In DNA, the CDR3 is TGTGCCAGCAGTCTTTACAATGAGCAGTTCTTC. It specifies CASSLYNEQFF. The V gene is TRBV27, the J gene TRBJ2-1; D call uncertain. V was cut by 5 bases and J by 4 bases, with 3 bases left in between. Germline V gene sequence: CDR1 MNHEY, CDR2 SMNVEV (reference sequence). The CDR3 runs to 11 residues.

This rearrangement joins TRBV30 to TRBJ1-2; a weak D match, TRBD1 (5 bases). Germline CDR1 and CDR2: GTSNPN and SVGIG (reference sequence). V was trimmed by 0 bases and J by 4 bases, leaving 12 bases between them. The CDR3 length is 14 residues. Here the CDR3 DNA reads TGTGCCTGGAGTGTAGGCCAGGGCGGCTATGGCTACACCTTC. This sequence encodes CAWSVGQGGYGYTF.

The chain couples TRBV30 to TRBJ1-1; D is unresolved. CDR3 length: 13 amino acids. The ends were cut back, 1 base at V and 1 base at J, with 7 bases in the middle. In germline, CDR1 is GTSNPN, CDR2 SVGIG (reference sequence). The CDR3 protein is CAWSAQANTEAFF. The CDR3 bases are TGTGCCTGGAGTGCCCAAGCGAACACTGAAGCTTTCTTT.

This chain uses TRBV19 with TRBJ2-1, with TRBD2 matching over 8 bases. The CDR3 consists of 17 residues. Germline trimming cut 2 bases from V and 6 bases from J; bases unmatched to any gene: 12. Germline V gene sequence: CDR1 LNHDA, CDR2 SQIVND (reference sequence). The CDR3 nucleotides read TGTGCCAGTAGTATATGGGAGGGGCTAGCGGGTGGCAATGAGCAGTTCTTC. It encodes CASSIWEGLAGGNEQFF.

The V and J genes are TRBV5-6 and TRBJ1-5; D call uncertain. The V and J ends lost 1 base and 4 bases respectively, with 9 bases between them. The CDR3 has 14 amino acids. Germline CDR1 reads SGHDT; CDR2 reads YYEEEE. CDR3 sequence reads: CASSLWADNQPQHF. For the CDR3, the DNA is TGTGCCAGCAGCTTGTGGGCAGATAATCAGCCCCAGCATTTT.

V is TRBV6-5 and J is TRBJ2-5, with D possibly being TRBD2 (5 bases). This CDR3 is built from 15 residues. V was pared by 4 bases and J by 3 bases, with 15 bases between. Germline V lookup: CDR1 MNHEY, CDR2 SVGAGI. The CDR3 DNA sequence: TGTGCCAGCAGTTGGCGAGACTACGGAAAAGAGACCCAGTACTTC. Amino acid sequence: CASSWRDYGKETQYF.